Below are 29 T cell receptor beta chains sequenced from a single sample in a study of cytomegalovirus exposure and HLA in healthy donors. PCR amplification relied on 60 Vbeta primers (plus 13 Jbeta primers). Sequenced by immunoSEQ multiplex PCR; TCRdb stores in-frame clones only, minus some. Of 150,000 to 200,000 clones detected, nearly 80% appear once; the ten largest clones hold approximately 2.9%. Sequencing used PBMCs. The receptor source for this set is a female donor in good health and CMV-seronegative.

CDR3 in DNA: TGTGCCAGCAGTGATCTTGGGACAGAAAACATTCAGTACTTC. Translating gives CASSDLGTENIQYF. V usage is TRBV2 and J usage is TRBJ2-4, with 7 nucleotides matching TRBD1. The V and J ends lost 3 bases and 5 bases, in that order; junction bases with no gene match: 4. The germline V gene has CDR1 SNHLY and CDR2 FYNNEI. This CDR3 spans 14 amino acids.

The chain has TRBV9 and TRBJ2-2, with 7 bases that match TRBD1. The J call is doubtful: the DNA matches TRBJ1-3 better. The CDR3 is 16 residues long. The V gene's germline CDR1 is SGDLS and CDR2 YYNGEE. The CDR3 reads CASSSEGQGAGNTIYF. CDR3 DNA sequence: TGTGCCAGCAGCAGCGAGGGGCAGGGGGCTGGAAACACCATATATTTT.

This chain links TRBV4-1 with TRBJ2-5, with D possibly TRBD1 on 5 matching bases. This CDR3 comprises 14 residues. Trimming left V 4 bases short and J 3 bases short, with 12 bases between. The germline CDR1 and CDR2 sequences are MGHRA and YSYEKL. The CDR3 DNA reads TGCGCCAGCAGCCTGACAGAACTAAAAGAGACCCAGTACTTC. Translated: CASSLTELKETQYF.

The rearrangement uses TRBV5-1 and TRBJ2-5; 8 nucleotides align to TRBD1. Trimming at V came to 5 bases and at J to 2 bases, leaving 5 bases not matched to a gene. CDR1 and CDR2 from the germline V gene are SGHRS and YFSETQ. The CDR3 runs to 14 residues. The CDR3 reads CASRMDRVQETQYF. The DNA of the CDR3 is TGCGCCAGCAGGATGGACAGGGTGCAAGAGACCCAGTACTTC. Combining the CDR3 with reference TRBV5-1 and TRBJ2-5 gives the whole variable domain KAGVTQTPRYLIKTRGQQVTLSCSPISGHRSVSWYQQTPGQGLQFLFEYFSETQRNKGNFPGRFSGRQFSNSRSEMNVSTLELGDSALYLCASRMDRVQETQYFGPGTRLLVL.

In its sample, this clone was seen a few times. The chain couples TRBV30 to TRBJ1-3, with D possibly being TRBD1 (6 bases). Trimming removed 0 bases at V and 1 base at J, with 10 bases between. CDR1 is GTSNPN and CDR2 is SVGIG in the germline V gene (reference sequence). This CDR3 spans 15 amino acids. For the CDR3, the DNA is TGTGCCTGGAGTGTACTGAGGGGGTCTGGAAACACCATATATTTT. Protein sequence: CAWSVLRGSGNTIYF.

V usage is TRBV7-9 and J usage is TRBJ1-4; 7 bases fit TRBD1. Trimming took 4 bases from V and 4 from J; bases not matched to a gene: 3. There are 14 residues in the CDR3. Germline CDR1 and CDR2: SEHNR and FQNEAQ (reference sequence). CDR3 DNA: TGTGCCAGCAGCTCTCAGGGGGGTAATGAAAAACTGTTTTTT. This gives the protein CASSSQGGNEKLFF.

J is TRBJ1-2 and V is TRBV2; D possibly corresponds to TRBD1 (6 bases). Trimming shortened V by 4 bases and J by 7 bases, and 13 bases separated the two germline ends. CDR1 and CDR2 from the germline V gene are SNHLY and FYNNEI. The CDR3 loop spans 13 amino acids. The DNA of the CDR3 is TGTGCCAGCAGTGCTAATGTAGGGGGTGGCTACACCTTC. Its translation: CASSANVGGGYTF.

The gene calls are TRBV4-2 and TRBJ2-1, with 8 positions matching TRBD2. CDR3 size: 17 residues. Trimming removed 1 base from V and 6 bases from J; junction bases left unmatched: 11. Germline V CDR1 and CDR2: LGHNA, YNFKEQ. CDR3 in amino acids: CASSQGSGLGAANEQFF. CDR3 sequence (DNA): TGTGCCAGCAGCCAAGGTTCGGGACTAGGAGCGGCCAATGAGCAGTTCTTC.

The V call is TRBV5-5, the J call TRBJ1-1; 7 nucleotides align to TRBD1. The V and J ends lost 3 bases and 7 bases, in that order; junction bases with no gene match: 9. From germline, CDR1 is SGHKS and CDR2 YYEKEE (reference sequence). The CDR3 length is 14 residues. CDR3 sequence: CASSSTGQVVEAFF. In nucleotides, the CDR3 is TGTGCCAGCAGCTCGACAGGGCAAGTAGTTGAAGCTTTCTTT.

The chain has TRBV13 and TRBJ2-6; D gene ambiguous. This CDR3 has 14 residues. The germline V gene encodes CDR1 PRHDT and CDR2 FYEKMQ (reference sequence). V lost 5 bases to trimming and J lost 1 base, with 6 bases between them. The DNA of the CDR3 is TGTGCCAGCAGCCCCCGGTCTGGGGCCAACGTCCTGACTTTC. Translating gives CASSPRSGANVLTF.

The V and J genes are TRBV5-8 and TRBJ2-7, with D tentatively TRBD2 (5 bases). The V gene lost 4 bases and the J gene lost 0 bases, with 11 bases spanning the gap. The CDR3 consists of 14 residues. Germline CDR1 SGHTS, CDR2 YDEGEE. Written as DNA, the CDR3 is TGTGCCAGCAGCCGAGCCGGGGTCTCCTACGAGCAGTACTTC. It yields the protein CASSRAGVSYEQYF.

CDR3 amino acids: CASSFQDRVYEQYF. DNA for the CDR3: TGTGCCAGCAGTTTCCAAGACAGGGTCTACGAGCAGTACTTC. J is TRBJ2-7 and V is TRBV27; 7 bases match TRBD1. The junction had 5 bases not matched to a gene; V was cut back by 3 bases and J by 3 bases. The CDR3 totals 14 residues. Germline CDR1 reads MNHEY; CDR2 reads SMNVEV (reference sequence).

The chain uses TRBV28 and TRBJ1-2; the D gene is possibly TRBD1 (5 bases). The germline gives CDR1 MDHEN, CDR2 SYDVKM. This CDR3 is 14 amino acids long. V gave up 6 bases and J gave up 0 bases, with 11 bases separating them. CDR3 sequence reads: CASRTLGANYGYTF. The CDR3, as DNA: TGTGCCAGCAGAACTCTAGGGGCTAACTATGGCTACACCTTC.

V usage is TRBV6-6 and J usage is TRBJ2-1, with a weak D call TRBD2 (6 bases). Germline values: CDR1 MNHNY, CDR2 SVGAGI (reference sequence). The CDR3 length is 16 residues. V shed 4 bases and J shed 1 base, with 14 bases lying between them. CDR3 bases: TGTGCCAGCAGTTTCCGCGGGACCCGGTCCTACAATGAGCAGTTCTTC. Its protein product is CASSFRGTRSYNEQFF.

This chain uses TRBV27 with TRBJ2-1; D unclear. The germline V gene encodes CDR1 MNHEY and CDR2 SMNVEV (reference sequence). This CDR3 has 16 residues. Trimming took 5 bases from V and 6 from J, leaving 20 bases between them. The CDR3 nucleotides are TGTGCCAGCAGTCCGGTCGCCGAGCGTCGGAGCAATGAGCAGTTCTTC. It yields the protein CASSPVAERRSNEQFF.

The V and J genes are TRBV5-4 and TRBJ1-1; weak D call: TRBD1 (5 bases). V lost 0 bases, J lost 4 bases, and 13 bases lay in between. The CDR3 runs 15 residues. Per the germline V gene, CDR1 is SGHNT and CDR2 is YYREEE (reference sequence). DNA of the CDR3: TGTGCCAGCAGCTTGGTGCAGGGAACGGGCACTGAAGCTTTCTTT. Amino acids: CASSLVQGTGTEAFF.

The chain's CDR3 is CASSLRGLETQYF. The CDR3 nucleotides read TGTGCCAGCAGTTTACGGGGATTAGAGACCCAGTACTTC. V gene TRBV27 combines with J gene TRBJ2-5; tentatively, D is TRBD2 (5 bases). This CDR3 comprises 13 residues. CDR1 is MNHEY and CDR2 is SMNVEV in the germline V gene (reference sequence). Trimming took off 2 bases at V and 4 bases at J, with 8 bases between the two ends.

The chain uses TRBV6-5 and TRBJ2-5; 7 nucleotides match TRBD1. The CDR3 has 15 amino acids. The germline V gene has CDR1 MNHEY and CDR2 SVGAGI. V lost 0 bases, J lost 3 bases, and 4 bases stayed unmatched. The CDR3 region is CASSYSADREETQYF. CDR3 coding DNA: TGTGCCAGCAGTTACTCGGCCGACAGGGAAGAGACCCAGTACTTC.

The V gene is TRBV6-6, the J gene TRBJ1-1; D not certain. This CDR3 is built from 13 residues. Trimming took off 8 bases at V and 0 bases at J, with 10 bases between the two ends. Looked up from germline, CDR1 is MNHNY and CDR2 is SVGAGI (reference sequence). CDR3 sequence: CASPAGMNTEAFF. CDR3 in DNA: TGTGCCAGCCCAGCGGGCATGAACACTGAAGCTTTCTTT.

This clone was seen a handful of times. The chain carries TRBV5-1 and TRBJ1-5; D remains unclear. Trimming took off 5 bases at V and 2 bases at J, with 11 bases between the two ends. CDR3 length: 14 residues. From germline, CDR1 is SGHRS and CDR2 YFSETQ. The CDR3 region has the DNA TGCGCCAGCAGGAGAACTTCGGGCAATCAGCCCCAGCATTTT. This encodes CASRRTSGNQPQHF.

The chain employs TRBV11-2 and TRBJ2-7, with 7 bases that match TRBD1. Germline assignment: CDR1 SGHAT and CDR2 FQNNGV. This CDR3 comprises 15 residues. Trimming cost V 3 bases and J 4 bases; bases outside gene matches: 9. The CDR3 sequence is CASSFHRDRMYEQYF. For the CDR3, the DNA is TGTGCCAGCAGCTTTCACCGGGACAGAATGTACGAGCAGTACTTC.

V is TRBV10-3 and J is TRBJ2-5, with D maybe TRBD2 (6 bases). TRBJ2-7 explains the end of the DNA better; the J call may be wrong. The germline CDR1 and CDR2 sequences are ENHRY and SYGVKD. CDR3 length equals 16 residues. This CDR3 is CATGSGSGGITYEQYF. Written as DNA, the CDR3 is TGTGCCACCGGGAGCGGTAGTGGCGGGATTACCTACGAGCAGTACTTC.

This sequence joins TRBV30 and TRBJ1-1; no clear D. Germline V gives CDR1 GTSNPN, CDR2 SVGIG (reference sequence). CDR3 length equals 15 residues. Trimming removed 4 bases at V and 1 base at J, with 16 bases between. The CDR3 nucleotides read TGTGCCTGGACCCCCCCAGGAGGCAGGAACACTGAAGCTTTCTTT. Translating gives CAWTPPGGRNTEAFF.

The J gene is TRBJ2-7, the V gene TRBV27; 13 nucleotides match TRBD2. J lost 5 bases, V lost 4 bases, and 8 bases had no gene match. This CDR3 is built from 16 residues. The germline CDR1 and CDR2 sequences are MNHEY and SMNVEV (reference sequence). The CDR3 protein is CASSSGRLAGGNEQYF. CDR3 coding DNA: TGTGCCAGCAGTTCGGGACGACTAGCGGGAGGCAACGAGCAGTACTTC.

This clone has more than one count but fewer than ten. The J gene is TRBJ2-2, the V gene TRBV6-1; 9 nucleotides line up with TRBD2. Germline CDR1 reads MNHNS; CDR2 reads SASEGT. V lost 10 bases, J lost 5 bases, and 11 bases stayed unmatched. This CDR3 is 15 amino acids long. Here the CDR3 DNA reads TGTGCCACCCCCCGAACGGGACTAGCAACCGGGGAGCTGTTTTTT. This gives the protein CATPRTGLATGELFF.

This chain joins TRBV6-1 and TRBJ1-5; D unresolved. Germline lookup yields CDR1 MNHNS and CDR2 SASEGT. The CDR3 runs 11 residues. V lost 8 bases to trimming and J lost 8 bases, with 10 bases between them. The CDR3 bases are TGTGCCAGCGGAACGGGAAAGCCCCAGCATTTT. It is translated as CASGTGKPQHF.

CDR3 DNA: TGTGCCAGCAGCCCCGGGACTAGCGGGGGGCGTGAGACCCAGTACTTC. Its translation is CASSPGTSGGRETQYF. The V and J genes are TRBV7-3 and TRBJ2-5, with 15 nucleotides matching TRBD2. V shed 5 bases, J shed 5 bases, and the junction held 6 bases outside the gene matches. Germline V lookup: CDR1 SGHTA, CDR2 FQGTGA. The CDR3 length is 16 residues.

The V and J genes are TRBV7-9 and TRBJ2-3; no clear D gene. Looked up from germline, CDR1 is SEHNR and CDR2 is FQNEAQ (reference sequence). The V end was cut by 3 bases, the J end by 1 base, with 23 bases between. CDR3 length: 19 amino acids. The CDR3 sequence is CASSLFLSRLRPGTDTQYF. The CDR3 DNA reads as TGTGCCAGCAGCTTGTTTCTAAGCCGACTCCGTCCTGGCACAGATACGCAGTATTTT.

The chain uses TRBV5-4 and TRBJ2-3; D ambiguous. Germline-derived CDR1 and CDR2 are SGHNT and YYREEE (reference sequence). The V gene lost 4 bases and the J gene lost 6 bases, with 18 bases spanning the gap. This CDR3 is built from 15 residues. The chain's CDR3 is CASSMSGLNRDTQYF. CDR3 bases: TGTGCCAGCAGCATGTCCGGTCTCAACCGGGATACGCAGTATTTT.